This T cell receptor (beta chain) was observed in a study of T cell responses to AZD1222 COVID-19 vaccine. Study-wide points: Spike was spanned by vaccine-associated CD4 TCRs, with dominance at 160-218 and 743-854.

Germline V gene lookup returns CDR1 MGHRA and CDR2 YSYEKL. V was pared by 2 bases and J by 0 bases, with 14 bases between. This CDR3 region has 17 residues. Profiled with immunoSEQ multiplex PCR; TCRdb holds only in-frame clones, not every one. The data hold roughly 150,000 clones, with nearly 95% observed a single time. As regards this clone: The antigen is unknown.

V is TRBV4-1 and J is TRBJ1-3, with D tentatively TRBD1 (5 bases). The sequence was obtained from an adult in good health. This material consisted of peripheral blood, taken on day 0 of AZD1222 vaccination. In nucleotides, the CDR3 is TGCGCCAGCAGCCAACAGGGTTGGGGCAGCTCTGGAAACACCATATATTTT. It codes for CASSQQGWGSSGNTIYF.